The rows below give T cell receptor beta chains drawn from one sample of a study of T cells in tumors after PD-1 blockade. Profiled with immunoSEQ multiplex PCR; TCRdb holds only in-frame clones, not every one. Of approximately 59,000 clones in the sample, about four fifths are singletons; the top ten hold 13%. The specimen was PBMCs, collected before anti-PD-1 treatment. The receptors were sampled from a human donor with basal cell carcinoma. CDR3s include the opening cysteine and the closing phenylalanine or tryptophan. The order of the fields is D gene, V gene, J gene, clone size, CDR3 length, CDR3 DNA, CDR3 protein. D genes are given only for firm matches. Only part of the rows carry a size: once, few, many, or a class if the clone is expanded.

D: TRBD1
V: TRBV7-8
J: TRBJ1-1
size: few
length: 14
DNA: TGTGCCAGCAGTACGGACAGGGTGAACACTGAAGCTTTCTTT
CDR3: CASSTDRVNTEAFF

D: TRBD2
V: TRBV5-4
J: TRBJ2-5
size: .
length: 17
DNA: TGTGCCAGCATGCGGGGGTTTGCTAGCGGGTACCAAGAGACCCAGTACTTC
CDR3: CASMRGFASGYQETQYF

D: .
V: TRBV6-6
J: TRBJ1-1
size: .
length: 13
DNA: TGTGCCAGCAGTTACCTTGGAAGGACTGAAGCTTTCTTT
CDR3: CASSYLGRTEAFF

D: TRBD1
V: TRBV30
J: TRBJ1-1
size: .
length: 14
DNA: TGTGCCGGGGATGTAGGGCAGGGGGTCACTGAAGCTTTCTTT
CDR3: CAGDVGQGVTEAFF

D: .
V: TRBV5-1
J: TRBJ1-6
size: few
length: 14
DNA: TGCGCCAGCAGCATTGGGACCGCTAATTCACCCCTCCACTTT
CDR3: CASSIGTANSPLHF

D: TRBD2
V: TRBV11-3
J: TRBJ2-1
size: .
length: 15
DNA: TGTGCCAGCAGCTTAGGGCAAGCGGGGGCAAATGAGCAGTTCTTC
CDR3: CASSLGQAGANEQFF

D: .
V: TRBV7-9
J: TRBJ1-6
size: few
length: 13
DNA: TGTGCCAGCAGAGGACTTATGGATTCACCCCTCCACTTT
CDR3: CASRGLMDSPLHF

D: .
V: TRBV5-1
J: TRBJ2-7
size: .
length: 12
DNA: TGCGCCAGCGGATCAACACCTTACGAGCAGTACTTC
CDR3: CASGSTPYEQYF

D: .
V: TRBV5-1
J: TRBJ1-3
size: .
length: 14
DNA: TGCGCCAGCAGCACGGGAGATCTGGGAAACACCATATATTTT
CDR3: CASSTGDLGNTIYF

D: .
V: TRBV5-1
J: TRBJ2-7
size: .
length: 12
DNA: TGCGCCAGCAGGGTTTTAAGCGGCGAGCAGTACTTC
CDR3: CASRVLSGEQYF

D: .
V: TRBV5-1
J: TRBJ1-1
size: .
length: 15
DNA: TGCGCCAGCAGCCCCACTGGGGACCGCTCCGTTGAAGCTTTCTTT
CDR3: CASSPTGDRSVEAFF

D: TRBD2
V: TRBV2
J: TRBJ2-3
size: .
length: 15
DNA: TGTGCCAGCAGTGAACCGAGCGGGGGGGTCGGTACGCAGTATTTT
CDR3: CASSEPSGGVGTQYF

D: TRBD2
V: TRBV5-6
J: TRBJ2-7
size: .
length: 16
DNA: TGTGCCCGCAGTGGGGCTAGCGGGGGGGCGAGGTACGAGCAGTACTTC
CDR3: CARSGASGGARYEQYF

D: .
V: TRBV2
J: TRBJ2-1
size: .
length: 12
DNA: TGTGCCAGCAGTGAAGGCCAGACTGAGCAGTTCTTC
CDR3: CASSEGQTEQFF

D: .
V: TRBV7-6
J: TRBJ1-3
size: .
length: 14
DNA: TGTGCCAGCAGCCCCGGGACGGCAGGAAACACCATATATTTT
CDR3: CASSPGTAGNTIYF

D: .
V: TRBV6-6
J: TRBJ1-2
size: .
length: 14
DNA: TGTGCCAGCAGTCGATTGACAGACCCAGGTGGCTACACCTTC
CDR3: CASSRLTDPGGYTF

D: TRBD2
V: TRBV5-1
J: TRBJ2-5
size: .
length: 12
DNA: TGCGCCAGCAGCTCGGGGGGAGAGACCCAGTACTTC
CDR3: CASSSGGETQYF